Described below is a single T cell receptor beta chain sequence and its context. The data were taken from a study of post-analysis software for immune sequencing data. Carried by the TCR beta cDNA libraries were unique molecular identifiers. TCRdb reanalysed the PCR reads using MiXCR and keeps one entry per CDR3 protein. Of 650,000 to 900,000 distinct CDR3 sequences listed, more than 45% were seen once; the top ten hold roughly 5.2%. This TCR was recovered from a girl aged 10 to 17 with multiple sclerosis. The sequenced sample consisted of blood.

The CDR3 spells CASSTLGRRASETQYF. The CDR3 coding sequence is TGTGCCAGCAGTACCCTGGGGCGTAGGGCTTCCGAGACCCAGTACTTC. The chain uses TRBV28 and TRBJ2-5, with D perhaps matching TRBD1 (5 bases). The V gene's germline CDR1 is MDHEN and CDR2 SYDVKM. The CDR3 totals 16 residues. Between the trimmed V and J ends, which lost 5 bases and 5 bases, there was a span of 21 bases.